The entry that follows covers one TCR beta chain sequence. Its target is not known. This sample is drawn from a study of T cell responses to AZD1222 COVID-19 vaccine. Overall study context: Combined were second doses at about 4 or about 12 weeks.

Some clones are missing from TCRdb's copy, which holds only in-frame ones; the method was immunoSEQ multiplex PCR. The table includes under 200,000 clones, 90% to 95% detected once. The CDR3 runs 13 residues. Germline V lookup: CDR1 SGHDT, CDR2 YYEEEE. Trimming removed 2 bases at V and 6 bases at J, with 11 bases between. Overall study results and limits: The peak T cell response came first, and repertoires were sampled only after it.

The specimen was peripheral blood, collected on day 0 of AZD1222 vaccination. This receptor was identified in an adult in good health. V gene TRBV5-6 combines with J gene TRBJ1-2; D uncertain. CDR3 sequence: CASSFWGSDGYTF. The CDR3 coding sequence is TGTGCCAGCAGCTTCTGGGGTTCCGATGGCTACACCTTC.